This TCR beta chain was profiled in a study of sequential checkpoint blockade in melanoma (dated by TCRdb to between 2017 and 2020). Some background on the complete study: Patients were assigned by 1:1 randomization to either first-line nivolumab followed by ipilimumab (arm A) or ipilimumab followed by nivolumab (arm B). Maintenance nivolumab was given following each of the two trial sequences.

Spanning cysteine to phenylalanine, the CDR3 consists of 14 amino acids. The sequence is cut down to CDR3 DNA, 42 bases in frame from base 1. Taken from the germline V gene, the CDR1 and CDR2 loops are SGHRS and YFSETQ. This clone showed up just a few times. What this receptor recognizes is not known. It has no much larger one-base neighbor in the sample; base qualities were not kept. In the paper's terms, the treatment or condition label means: randomized to nivolumab then ipilimumab (arm A) or the reverse (arm B). Prior DNA-damaging chemotherapy had not been received by any trial patient. On a FACS Aria II flow cytometer, live CD3+CD8+ cells that were negative for CD19 and CD56 were sorted from thawed PBMCs. Samples were obtained from patients with melanoma enrolled in CheckMate 064, a randomized, open-label phase II trial of sequential checkpoint blockade. Leukapheresis was used to collect peripheral blood mononuclear cells, which were then purified with Ficoll-Paque and frozen in human serum with roughly 10% DMSO. Purity of sorted blood CD3+CD8+ cells was verified at >95% immediately after sorting, followed by DNA extraction.

Findings and caveats that apply to the study as a whole: The model for predicting response that combines TCR metrics with mutation burden needs to be validated in larger, independent patient cohorts.

The immunoSEQ Assay was used to immunosequence TCRbeta CDR3 regions from genomic DNA. Before high-throughput sequencing, the genomic DNA was amplified using bias-controlled multiplex PCR. For the original study's pipeline: To quantify the absolute abundance of each unique TCRbeta CDR3 region, the sequences were collapsed and filtered. Clonality, defined as 1 minus Pielou's evenness, was calculated using only productive rearrangements. A previously published method was used to identify clones whose frequencies were significantly greater in on-treatment samples than in baseline samples. TCRdb took over this immuneACCESS table, retaining in-frame rearrangements with V and J assigned. Such tables are incomplete; in checked studies, under half of the missing clones stem from an unresolved V gene, and the remainder is unexplained. V and J calls and clone size are copied from that table; D and trimming were computed from the DNA. Recorded for this sample are some 32,000 clones; 82% of them occurred a single time. 15% to 20% of the sample rests with the top ten.

The clonotype originates from a human donor with melanoma. The chain is assembled from TRBV5-1 and TRBJ2-5, and possibly TRBD2, on 6 matching bases. The J call may be incorrect, as the DNA end agrees better with TRBJ2-7. The sample consisted of CD8+ T cells sorted from blood (inferred from file names), taken from a patient given nivolumab and ipilimumab in sequence. For the CDR3, the sequence is CASSLDLAMGEQYF. The nucleotide sequence reads TGCGCCAGCAGCTTGGATCTAGCGATGGGCGAGCAGTACTTC.